This T cell receptor beta chain originates from a study of spatial heterogeneity in lung cancer. V lost 2 bases and J lost 3, with 10 bases in between. In germline, CDR1 is SQVTM, CDR2 ANQGSEA. This CDR3 contains 13 residues. A unique molecular identifier was carried by every single TCR cDNA molecule. TCRdb processed the 5' RACE reads anew with MiXCR; each CDR3 protein has one entry. Among roughly 120,000 distinct CDR3 sequences, 9.5% to 15% were seen once, and the ten largest hold 16%. Regarding time point: blood at routine non-recurrence follow-up after resection. Whole RNA, isolated from tumor, nontumor lung or frozen PBMC, was sequenced without prior sorting. This clonotype was observed at least ten times. Its antigen is unidentified. Study conclusions and caveats: Relative to follow-up, resection was when ubiquitous expanded tumor TCRs appeared more in blood.

This clonotype was sampled from a male donor with early-stage non-small cell lung cancer. This specimen was PBMCs, taken at follow-up. The gene calls are TRBV29-1 and TRBJ1-2, with a tentative D call TRBD1 (6 bases). CDR3 protein: CSVEREGDYGYTF. The CDR3 coding sequence is TGCAGCGTTGAACGTGAGGGGGACTATGGCTACACCTTC.